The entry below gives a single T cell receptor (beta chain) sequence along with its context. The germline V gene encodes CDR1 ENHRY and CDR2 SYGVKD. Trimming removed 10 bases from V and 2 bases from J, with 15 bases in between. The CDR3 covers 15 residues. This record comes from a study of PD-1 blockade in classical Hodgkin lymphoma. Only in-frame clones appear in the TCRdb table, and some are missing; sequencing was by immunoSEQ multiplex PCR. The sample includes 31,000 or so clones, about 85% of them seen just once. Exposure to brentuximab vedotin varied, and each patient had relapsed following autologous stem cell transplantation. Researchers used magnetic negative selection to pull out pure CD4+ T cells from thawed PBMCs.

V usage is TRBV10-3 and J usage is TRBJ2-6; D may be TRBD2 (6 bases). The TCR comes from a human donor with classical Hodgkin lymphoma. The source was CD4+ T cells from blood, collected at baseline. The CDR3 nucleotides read TGTGCCACCGCGGGCGGAGGGACTGGGGCCAACGTCCTGACTTTC. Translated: CATAGGGTGANVLTF.